The 8 T cell receptor beta chains below all came from one sample that was sequenced in a study of blood T cells in healthy people across ages. The authors ran a second PCR of 7 to 11 cycles using a sample-barcoded 5' primer and a J-beta primer mix. TCRdb re-called the 5' RACE reads through MiXCR, storing one row per CDR3 protein. The data contain about 1.5 million distinct CDR3 sequences, roughly 43% of them singletons. What was sequenced was blood. Receptors originate from a woman aged 18-29 years in good health.

V and J are TRBV4-3 and TRBJ2-6, with 7 bases aligning to TRBD1. Trimming removed 0 bases from V and 0 bases from J; junction bases left unmatched: 5. There are 18 residues in the CDR3. Germline CDR1 and CDR2: LGHNA and YSLEER. CDR3 protein: CASSQERTGSSGANVLTF. In DNA form, the CDR3 reads TGCGCCAGCAGCCAAGAGCGGACAGGCAGCTCTGGGGCCAACGTCCTGACTTTC.

The chain couples TRBV5-1 to TRBJ2-3, with 8 bases aligning to TRBD2. Trimming cost V 4 bases and J 5 bases; bases outside gene matches: 15. This CDR3 contains 17 residues. From germline, CDR1 is SGHRS and CDR2 YFSETQ. The CDR3 here is CASSPKLAVGAQDTQYF. CDR3 sequence (DNA): TGCGCCAGCAGCCCAAAACTAGCGGTGGGGGCACAAGATACGCAGTATTTT.

This clonotype showed up many times. A much larger clone differs from this one at a single base, so this may be a read error. V and J are TRBV20-1 and TRBJ1-3; D perhaps matches TRBD1 (5 bases). CDR1 DFQATT and CDR2 SNEGSKA come from the germline V gene (reference sequence). The length of the CDR3 is 15 residues. Trimming took 0 bases from V and 4 from J, leaving 13 bases between them. For the CDR3, the DNA is TGCAGTGCTAGAGATGGGGACCGGTCCGGAAACACCATATATTTT. This codes for CSARDGDRSGNTIYF.

This clonotype turned up a few times. V gene TRBV6-2 or TRBV6-3 combines with J gene TRBJ1-2; D is unresolved. The ends were cut back, 6 bases at V and 4 bases at J, with 18 bases in the middle. CDR1 MNHEY and CDR2 SVGEGT come from the germline V gene. The CDR3 spans 15 residues. The CDR3 DNA reads TGTGCCAGCAGCGACCCCCCGATAATTTCCTATGGCTACACCTTC. This codes for CASSDPPIISYGYTF.

This clonotype was seen a few times. In DNA form, the CDR3 reads TGCGCCAGCAGCCCCCCCCTGACTAGCGGGGGGGAAGCAGATACGCAGTATTTT. The encoded protein is CASSPPLTSGGEADTQYF. V usage is TRBV5-1 and J usage is TRBJ2-3, with TRBD2 identical over 14 bases. V lost 4 bases to trimming and J lost 4 bases; unmatched junction nucleotides: 11. The CDR3 is made up of 18 amino acids. In germline, CDR1 is SGHRS, CDR2 YFSETQ. Combining the CDR3 with reference TRBV5-1 and TRBJ2-3 gives the whole variable domain KAGVTQTPRYLIKTRGQQVTLSCSPISGHRSVSWYQQTPGQGLQFLFEYFSETQRNKGNFPGRFSGRQFSNSRSEMNVSTLELGDSALYLCASSPPLTSGGEADTQYFGPGTRLTVL.

CDR3 in amino acids: CASSSEVRSDTQYF. In DNA, the CDR3 is TGTGCCAGCAGCTCTGAGGTCCGGTCAGATACGCAGTATTTT. The chain combines TRBV5-5 with TRBJ2-3; no reliable D call. Germline CDR1 and CDR2: SGHKS and YYEKEE (reference sequence). V was cut by 3 bases and J by 4 bases, with 12 bases left in between. This CDR3 comprises 14 residues.

J is TRBJ1-5 and V is TRBV7-2, with unresolved D. From germline, CDR1 is SGHTA and CDR2 FQGNSA. Trimming cost V 0 bases and J 6 bases, with 6 bases left between them. This CDR3 comprises 13 residues. CDR3 loop: CASSLALGQPQHF. Written as DNA, the CDR3 is TGTGCCAGCAGCTTAGCGCTGGGTCAGCCCCAGCATTTT.

The V call is TRBV20-1, the J call TRBJ1-3; D call uncertain. This CDR3 has 17 residues. V was pared by 4 bases and J by 0 bases, with 19 bases between. From germline, CDR1 is DFQATT and CDR2 SNEGSKA (reference sequence). The chain's CDR3 is CSATDPSKGLSGNTIYF. Here the CDR3 DNA reads TGCAGTGCTACAGATCCCTCTAAAGGGCTCTCTGGAAACACCATATATTTT.